The clone carrying this T cell receptor beta chain has just a few counts. Its cognate antigen is unknown. Preparation of the TCRbeta library was carried out with unique molecular identifiers. One entry per CDR3 protein, called by TCRdb with MiXCR from the PCR reads. The sample carries under 850,000 distinct CDR3 sequences, 13% recorded once. This sample stems from a study of T-cell reconstitution after alpha-beta-depleted transplantation in children. General study results and limits: In patients about two months after transplant, alpha-beta T cells reportedly arose from several hundred expanded graft clones. T cells produced anew were the main source of T-cell counts and diversity one year after transplant.

Germline loops: CDR1 SGHTS, CDR2 YDEGEE. The CDR3 runs 15 residues. The ends were cut back, 2 bases at V and 0 bases at J, with 9 bases in the middle. The J gene is TRBJ2-1, the V gene TRBV5-8; D remains unclear. Sequences were derived from PBMCs, sampled before TCRalphabeta/CD19-depleted stem cell transplant. This sequence was found in a girl aged 2 to 9 with congenital amegakaryocytic thrombocytopenia, due to receive a stem cell transplant. CDR3 nucleotides: TGTGCCAGCAGCTTCAGGATTAACTCCTACAATGAGCAGTTCTTC. Residues: CASSFRINSYNEQFF.